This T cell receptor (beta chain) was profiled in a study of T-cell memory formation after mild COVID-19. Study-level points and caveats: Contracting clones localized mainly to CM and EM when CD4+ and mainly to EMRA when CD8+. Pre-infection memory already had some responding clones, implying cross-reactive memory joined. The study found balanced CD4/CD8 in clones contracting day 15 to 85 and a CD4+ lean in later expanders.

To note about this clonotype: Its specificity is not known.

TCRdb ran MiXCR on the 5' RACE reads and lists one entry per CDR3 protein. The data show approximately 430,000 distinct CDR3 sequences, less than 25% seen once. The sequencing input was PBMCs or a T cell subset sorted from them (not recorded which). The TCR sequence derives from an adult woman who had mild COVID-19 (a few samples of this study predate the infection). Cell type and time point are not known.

The CDR3 sequence: CASRPPRGTTDTQYF. CDR3 DNA sequence: TGTGCCAGCAGACCTCCTCGAGGTACCACAGATACGCAGTATTTT. The chain combines TRBV7-6 with TRBJ2-3; D gene ambiguous. The CDR3 covers 15 residues. Trimming cost V 6 bases and J 2 bases, with 15 bases left between them. Germline V gene lookup returns CDR1 SGHVS and CDR2 FNYEAQ.